The clone carrying this TCR beta chain was seen a handful of times. Its matching antigen is unknown. A second PCR, run for roughly 7 to 11 cycles, used a sample-barcoded 5' primer plus a J-beta primer mix. TCRdb analysed the 5' RACE reads with MiXCR anew, one entry per CDR3 protein. The data show roughly 2 million distinct CDR3 sequences, with 49% seen just once and over 2% held by the top ten. The source of the sample is a study of blood T cells in healthy people across ages. Notes on the study in general: Per-million-T-cell TCR beta diversity fell roughly linearly with age. Relative to aged donors, long-lived donors carried more naive CD4+ cells and displayed higher diversity.

After removal of 5 bases from V and 5 bases from J, the junction contained 6 bases not matched to a gene. The germline V gene has CDR1 SQVTM and CDR2 ANQGSEA. The CDR3 totals 13 residues. Peripheral blood was drawn, about 9.7 milliliters per donor. This clonotype was obtained from a woman in her forties in good health. Sequencing was performed on blood. This chain connects TRBV29-1 to TRBJ2-5; 9 bases are shared with TRBD2. Written as DNA, the CDR3 is TGCAGCGTTATGTCGGCGGGGGGGGAGACCCAGTACTTC. Translation: CSVMSAGGETQYF.